These T cell receptor beta chains were read from a single sample in a study of vaccination effects on CD4 cells after COVID-19. Profiling relied on immunoSEQ multiplex PCR, and the TCRdb table lists in-frame clones only, not all of them. Of some 19,000 clones in the sample, approximately 73% were seen once. Their specific antigens are unknown. Source: CD4+ T cells from PBMCs cultured with a peptide pool, taken before COVID-19 vaccination. These TCRs come from a human donor who had a prior SARS-CoV-2 infection. CDR3s include the opening cysteine and the closing phenylalanine or tryptophan. The D gene is left open where the match is weak. For some rows the clone size is stated as once, few or many, or as a class when expanded; others skip it.

V	size	J	D	CDR3	DNA
TRBV5-1	.	TRBJ1-1	.	CASSDMNTEAFF	TGCGCCAGCAGTGACATGAACACTGAAGCTTTCTTT
TRBV14	.	TRBJ2-1	.	CASSQGPLLSSYNEQFF	TGTGCCAGCAGCCAAGGGCCCCTTCTTAGCTCCTACAATGAGCAGTTCTTC
TRBV30	.	TRBJ2-7	.	CAWSDRQTPKQYF	TGTGCCTGGAGTGATCGTCAGACACCTAAGCAGTACTTC
TRBV5-1	.	TRBJ2-2	TRBD2	CASSLFLAGGTTGELFF	TGCGCCAGCAGCTTGTTTCTAGCGGGAGGCACCACCGGGGAGCTGTTTTTT
TRBV5-1	few	TRBJ1-3	.	CASSLGGTSSGNTIYF	TGCGCCAGCAGCTTGGGGGGTACCAGCTCTGGAAACACCATATATTTT
TRBV19	.	TRBJ2-2	TRBD2	CASSYLRTRIKDPRIGELFF	TGTGCCAGTAGCTACTTACGGACTAGAATCAAGGATCCTAGAATCGGGGAGCTGTTTTTT
TRBV5-1	.	TRBJ2-7	TRBD2	CASSLSGAGVNEQYF	TGCGCCAGCAGCCTCTCCGGAGCGGGAGTCAACGAGCAGTACTTC
TRBV2	.	TRBJ2-1	.	CASSSLLAHEQFF	TGTGCCAGCAGCTCCTTATTAGCCCATGAGCAGTTCTTC
TRBV10-3	.	TRBJ2-7	.	CAISGGGSSGSYEQYF	TGTGCCATCAGTGGGGGCGGCAGTTCGGGCTCCTACGAGCAGTACTTC
TRBV7-9	.	TRBJ1-2	TRBD1	CASSKTTGVWGYTF	TGTGCCAGCAGCAAAACAACAGGGGTTTGGGGCTACACCTTC
TRBV5-5	.	TRBJ1-1	.	CASNHREGARDTEAFF	TGTGCCAGCAACCACAGGGAAGGGGCTAGGGACACTGAAGCTTTCTTT
TRBV27	.	TRBJ1-4	TRBD1	CASSKDPPGQGYEKLFF	TGTGCCAGCAGTAAAGATCCCCCGGGACAGGGGTATGAAAAACTGTTTTTT
TRBV4-1	.	TRBJ2-3	.	CASSQADARRGRGDTQYF	TGCGCCAGCAGCCAGGCAGATGCGCGGAGGGGCCGGGGAGATACGCAGTATTTT
TRBV2	.	TRBJ1-3	.	CASSVQGFGNTIYF	TGTGCCAGCAGCGTACAGGGTTTTGGAAACACCATATATTTT
TRBV7-3	.	TRBJ2-2	.	CASSDWGGELFF	TGTGCCAGCAGCGACTGGGGCGGGGAGCTGTTTTTT
TRBV3-1/TRBV3-2	once	TRBJ2-1	.	CASSLIGLEGTEQFF	TGTGCCAGCAGCCTTATCGGCCTGGAGGGGACGGAGCAGTTCTTC
TRBV5-6	.	TRBJ2-3	.	CASLAGRRTDTQYF	TGTGCCAGCTTGGCGGGGCGACGCACAGATACGCAGTATTTT
TRBV9	.	TRBJ2-1	.	CASSPATGRDGYNEQFF	TGTGCCAGCAGCCCAGCGACTGGTCGGGATGGGTACAATGAGCAGTTCTTC
TRBV3-1/TRBV3-2	.	TRBJ2-7	.	CASSQDNYEQYF	TGTGCCAGCAGCCAAGATAACTACGAGCAGTACTTC
TRBV25-1	.	TRBJ2-5	.	CASSQPGLPQETQYF	TGTGCCAGCAGTCAACCGGGACTCCCACAAGAGACCCAGTACTTC
TRBV9	.	TRBJ2-5	.	CASSVHASETQYF	TGTGCCAGCAGCGTCCACGCCTCAGAGACCCAGTACTTC
TRBV2	once	TRBJ1-6	.	CASSEETVRNSPLHF	TGTGCCAGCAGTGAAGAAACAGTAAGAAATTCACCCCTCCACTTT
TRBV5-6	.	TRBJ1-1	.	CASSFRWSTEAFF	TGTGCCAGCAGCTTTCGGTGGAGTACTGAAGCTTTCTTT
TRBV7-7	.	TRBJ1-1	.	CASSVDRNTEAFF	TGTGCTAGCAGCGTAGACAGGAACACTGAAGCTTTCTTT
TRBV6-5	.	TRBJ1-2	.	CASRRESNYGYTF	TGTGCCAGCAGACGGGAGTCTAACTATGGCTACACCTTC
TRBV5-5	.	TRBJ2-3	.	CASSLDWGDTQYF	TGTGCCAGCAGTCTAGACTGGGGGGATACGCAGTATTTT
TRBV14	once	TRBJ1-6	.	CASSLGANSYNSPLHF	TGTGCCAGCAGCCTAGGGGCCAACTCCTATAATTCACCCCTCCACTTT
TRBV4-2	few	TRBJ2-4	.	CASSQVGSKNIQYF	TGTGCCAGCAGCCAAGTGGGGTCCAAAAACATTCAGTACTTC
TRBV18	.	TRBJ2-5	TRBD2	CASSPGLAGVVQETQYF	TGTGCCAGCTCACCAGGACTAGCGGGAGTAGTCCAAGAGACCCAGTACTTC
TRBV7-2	.	TRBJ2-1	.	CASSFQTRDEQFF	TGTGCCAGCAGCTTCCAAACTAGAGATGAGCAGTTCTTC
TRBV27	.	TRBJ2-7	.	CASRSGGESHEQYF	TGTGCCAGCAGATCGGGGGGCGAAAGCCACGAGCAGTACTTC
TRBV5-8	.	TRBJ2-5	.	CASSSGTYGRETQYF	TGTGCCAGCAGCTCCGGGACGTACGGCAGGGAGACCCAGTACTTC
TRBV9	.	TRBJ2-3	.	CASSRSGSSTDTQYF	TGTGCCAGCAGCAGATCAGGATCTAGCACAGATACGCAGTATTTT
TRBV30	once	TRBJ2-5	TRBD1	CAWRPTGGQETQYF	TGTGCCTGGAGGCCGACAGGGGGTCAAGAGACCCAGTACTTC
TRBV7-3	.	TRBJ2-2	.	CASSLLPATNTGELFF	TGTGCCAGCAGCTTATTGCCAGCAACGAACACCGGGGAGCTGTTTTTT
TRBV18	.	TRBJ1-5	.	CASSPPGVQPQHF	TGTGCCAGCTCACCACCCGGGGTCCAGCCCCAGCATTTT
TRBV30	once	TRBJ1-2	.	CASRGGGYTF	TGTGCCTCCAGGGGCGGTGGCTACACCTTC
TRBV19	once	TRBJ2-3	TRBD2	CASRSSGESTDTQYF	TGTGCCAGTAGATCTAGCGGGGAGAGCACAGATACGCAGTATTTT
TRBV7-2	.	TRBJ2-3	TRBD2	CASSGPGTSAGISTDTQYF	TGTGCCAGCAGCGGTCCCGGGACTAGCGCAGGGATTAGCACAGATACGCAGTATTTT
TRBV4-3	few	TRBJ2-5	TRBD2	CASSQHLASGSWETQYF	TGCGCCAGCAGCCAACACCTCGCTAGCGGGAGTTGGGAGACCCAGTACTTC
TRBV11-3	.	TRBJ2-1	.	CASSLARASIRQFF	TGTGCCAGCAGCTTAGCAAGAGCGTCTATTCGGCAGTTCTTC
TRBV28	.	TRBJ2-7	.	CASSFSDGRLYEQYF	TGTGCCAGCAGTTTCAGTGATGGACGGCTCTACGAGCAGTACTTC
TRBV9	.	TRBJ1-5	.	CASSPPPGQFLEPQHF	TGTGCCAGCAGCCCACCCCCCGGACAGTTTCTCGAGCCCCAGCATTTT
TRBV19	once	TRBJ2-1	.	CASSLALTTEQFF	TGTGCCAGTAGTTTGGCTCTAACAACTGAGCAGTTCTTC
TRBV11-2	.	TRBJ2-7	TRBD2	CASSLDLAGLEQYF	TGTGCCAGCAGCTTAGACCTAGCGGGACTCGAGCAGTACTTC
TRBV7-3	.	TRBJ1-6	.	CASSLLGGTNSPLHF	TGTGCCAGCAGCTTACTCGGCGGGACGAATTCACCCCTCCACTTT
TRBV5-1	once	TRBJ1-4	.	CASSLGAGFEKLFF	TGCGCCAGCAGCTTGGGGGCAGGGTTTGAAAAACTGTTTTTT